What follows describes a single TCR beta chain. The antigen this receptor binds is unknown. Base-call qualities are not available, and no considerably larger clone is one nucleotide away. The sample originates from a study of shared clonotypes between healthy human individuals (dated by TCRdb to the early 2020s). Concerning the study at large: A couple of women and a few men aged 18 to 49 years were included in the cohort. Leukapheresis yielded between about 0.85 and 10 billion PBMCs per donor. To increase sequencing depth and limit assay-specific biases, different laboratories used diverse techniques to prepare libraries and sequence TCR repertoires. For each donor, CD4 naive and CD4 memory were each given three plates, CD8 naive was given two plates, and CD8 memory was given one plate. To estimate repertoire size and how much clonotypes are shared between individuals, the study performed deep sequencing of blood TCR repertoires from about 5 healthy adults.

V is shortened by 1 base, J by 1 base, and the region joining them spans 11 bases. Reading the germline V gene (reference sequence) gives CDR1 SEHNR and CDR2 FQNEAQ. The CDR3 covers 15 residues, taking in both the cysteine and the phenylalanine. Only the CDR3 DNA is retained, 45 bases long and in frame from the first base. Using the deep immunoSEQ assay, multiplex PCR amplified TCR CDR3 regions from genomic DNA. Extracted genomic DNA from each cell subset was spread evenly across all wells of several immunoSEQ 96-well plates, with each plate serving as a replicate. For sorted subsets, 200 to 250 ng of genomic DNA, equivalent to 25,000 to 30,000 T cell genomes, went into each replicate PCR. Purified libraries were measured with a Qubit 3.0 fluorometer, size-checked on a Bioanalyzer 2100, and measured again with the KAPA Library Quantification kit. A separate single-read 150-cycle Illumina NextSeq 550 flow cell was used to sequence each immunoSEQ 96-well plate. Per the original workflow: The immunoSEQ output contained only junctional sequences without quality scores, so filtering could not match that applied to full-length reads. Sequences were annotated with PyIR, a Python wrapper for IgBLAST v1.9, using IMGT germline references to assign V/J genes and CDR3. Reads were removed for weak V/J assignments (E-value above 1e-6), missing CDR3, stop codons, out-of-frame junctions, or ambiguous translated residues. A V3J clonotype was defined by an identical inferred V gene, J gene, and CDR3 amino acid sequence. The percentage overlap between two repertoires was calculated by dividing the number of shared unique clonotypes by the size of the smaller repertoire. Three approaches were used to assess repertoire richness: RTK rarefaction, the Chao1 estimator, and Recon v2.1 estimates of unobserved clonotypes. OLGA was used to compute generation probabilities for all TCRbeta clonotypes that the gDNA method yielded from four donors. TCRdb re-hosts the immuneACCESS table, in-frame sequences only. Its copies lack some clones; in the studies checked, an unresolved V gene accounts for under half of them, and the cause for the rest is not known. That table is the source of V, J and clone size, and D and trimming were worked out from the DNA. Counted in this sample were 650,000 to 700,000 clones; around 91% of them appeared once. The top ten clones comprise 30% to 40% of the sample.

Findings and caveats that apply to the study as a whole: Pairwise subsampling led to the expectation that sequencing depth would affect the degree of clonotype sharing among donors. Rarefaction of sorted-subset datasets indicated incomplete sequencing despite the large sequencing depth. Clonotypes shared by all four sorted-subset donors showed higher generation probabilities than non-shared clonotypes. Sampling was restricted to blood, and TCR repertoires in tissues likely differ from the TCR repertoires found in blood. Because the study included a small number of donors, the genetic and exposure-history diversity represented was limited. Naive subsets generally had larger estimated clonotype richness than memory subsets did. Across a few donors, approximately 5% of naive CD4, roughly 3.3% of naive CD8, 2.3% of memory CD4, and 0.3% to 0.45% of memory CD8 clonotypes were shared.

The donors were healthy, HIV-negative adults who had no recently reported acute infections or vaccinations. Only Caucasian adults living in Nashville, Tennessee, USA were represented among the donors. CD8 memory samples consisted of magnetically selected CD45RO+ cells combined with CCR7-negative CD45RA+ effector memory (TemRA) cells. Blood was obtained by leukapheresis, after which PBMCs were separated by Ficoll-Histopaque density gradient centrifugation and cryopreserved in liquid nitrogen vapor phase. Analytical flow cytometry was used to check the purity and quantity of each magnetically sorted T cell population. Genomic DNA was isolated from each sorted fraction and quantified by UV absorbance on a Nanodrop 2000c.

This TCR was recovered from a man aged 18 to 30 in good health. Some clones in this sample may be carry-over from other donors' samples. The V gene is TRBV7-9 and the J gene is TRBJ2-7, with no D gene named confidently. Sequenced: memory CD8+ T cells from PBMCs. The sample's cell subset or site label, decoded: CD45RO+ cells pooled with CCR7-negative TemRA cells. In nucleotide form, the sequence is TGTGCCAGCAGCTTAGACGGATCGGCGTCCTACGAGCAGTACTTC. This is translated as CASSLDGSASYEQYF.